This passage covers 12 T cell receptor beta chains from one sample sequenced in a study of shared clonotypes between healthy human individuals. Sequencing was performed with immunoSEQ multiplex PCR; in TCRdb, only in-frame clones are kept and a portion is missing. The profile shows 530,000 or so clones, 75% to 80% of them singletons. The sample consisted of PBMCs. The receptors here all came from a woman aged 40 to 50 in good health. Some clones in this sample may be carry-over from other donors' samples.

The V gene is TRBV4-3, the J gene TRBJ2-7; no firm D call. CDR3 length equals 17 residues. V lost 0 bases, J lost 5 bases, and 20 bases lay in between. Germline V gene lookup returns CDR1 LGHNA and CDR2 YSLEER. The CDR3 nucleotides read TGCGCCAGCAGCCAAGATTTCCCTAACAGACTCCCCGACGAGCAGTACTTC. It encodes CASSQDFPNRLPDEQYF.

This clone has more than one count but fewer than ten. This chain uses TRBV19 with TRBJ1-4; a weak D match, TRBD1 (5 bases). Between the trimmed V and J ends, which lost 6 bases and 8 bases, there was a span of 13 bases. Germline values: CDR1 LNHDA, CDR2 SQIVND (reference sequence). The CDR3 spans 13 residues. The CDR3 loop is CASSPGLWEKLFF. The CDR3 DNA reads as TGTGCCAGTAGCCCAGGGTTGTGGGAAAAACTGTTTTTT. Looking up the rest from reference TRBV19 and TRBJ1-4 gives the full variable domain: DGGITQSPKYLFRKEGQNVTLSCEQNLNHDAMYWYRQDPGQGLRLIYYSQIVNDFQKGDIAEGYSVSREKKESFPLTVTSAQKNPTAFYLCASSPGLWEKLFFGSGTQLSVL.

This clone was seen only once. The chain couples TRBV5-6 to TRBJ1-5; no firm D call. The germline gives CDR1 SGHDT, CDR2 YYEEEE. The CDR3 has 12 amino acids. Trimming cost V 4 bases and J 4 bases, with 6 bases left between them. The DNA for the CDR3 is TGTGCCAGCAGCCGGAATAATCAGCCCCAGCATTTT. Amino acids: CASSRNNQPQHF.

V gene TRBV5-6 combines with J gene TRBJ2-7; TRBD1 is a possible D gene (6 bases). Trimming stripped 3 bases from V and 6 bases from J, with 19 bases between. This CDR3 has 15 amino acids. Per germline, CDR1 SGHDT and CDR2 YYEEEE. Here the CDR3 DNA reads TGTGCCAGCAGCTGGACGGGGACAAGGGGAACCGAGCAGTACTTC. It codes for CASSWTGTRGTEQYF.

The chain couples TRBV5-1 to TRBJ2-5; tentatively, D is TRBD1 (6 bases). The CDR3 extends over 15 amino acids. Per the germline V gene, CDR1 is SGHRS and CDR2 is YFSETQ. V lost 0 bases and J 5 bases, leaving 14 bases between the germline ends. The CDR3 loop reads CASSLAGTPGETQYF. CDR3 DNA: TGCGCCAGCAGCTTGGCCGGGACACCAGGGGAGACCCAGTACTTC.

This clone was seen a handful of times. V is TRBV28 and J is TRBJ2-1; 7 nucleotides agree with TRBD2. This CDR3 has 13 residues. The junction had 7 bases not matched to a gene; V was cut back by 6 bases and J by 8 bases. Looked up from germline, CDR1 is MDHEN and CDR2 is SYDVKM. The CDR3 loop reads CASSRTSLDEQFF. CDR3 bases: TGTGCCAGCAGCCGGACTAGTCTCGATGAGCAGTTCTTC.

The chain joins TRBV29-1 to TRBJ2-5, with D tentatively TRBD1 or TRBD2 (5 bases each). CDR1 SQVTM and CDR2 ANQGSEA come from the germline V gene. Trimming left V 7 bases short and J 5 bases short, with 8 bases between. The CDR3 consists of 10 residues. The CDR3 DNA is TGCAGCGCCTGGGGGGAGACCCAGTACTTC. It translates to CSAWGETQYF.

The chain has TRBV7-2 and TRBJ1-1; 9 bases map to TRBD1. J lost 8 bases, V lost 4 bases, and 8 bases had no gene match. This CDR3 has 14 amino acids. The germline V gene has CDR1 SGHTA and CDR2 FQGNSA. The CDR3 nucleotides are TGTGCCAGCAGCTCCAGGACAGGGGCCCGAGAAGCTTTCTTT. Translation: CASSSRTGAREAFF. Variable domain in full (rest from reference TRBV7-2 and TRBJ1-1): GAGVSQSPSNKVTEKGKDVELRCDPISGHTALYWYRQSLGQGLEFLIYFQGNSAPDKSGLPSDRFSAERTGGSVSTLTIQRTQQEDSAVYLCASSSRTGAREAFFGQGTRLTVV.

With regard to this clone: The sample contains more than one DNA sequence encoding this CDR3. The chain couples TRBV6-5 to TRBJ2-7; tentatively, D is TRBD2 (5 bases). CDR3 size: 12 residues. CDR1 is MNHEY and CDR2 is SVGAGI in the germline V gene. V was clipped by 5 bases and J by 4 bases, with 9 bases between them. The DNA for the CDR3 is TGTGCCAGCAGTCTTGGAGGTTACGAGCAGTACTTC. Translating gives CASSLGGYEQYF.

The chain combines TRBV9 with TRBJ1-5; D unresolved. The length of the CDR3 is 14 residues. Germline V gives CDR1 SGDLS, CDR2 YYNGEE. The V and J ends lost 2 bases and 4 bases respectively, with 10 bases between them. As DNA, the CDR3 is TGTGCCAGCAGCGTTGCCCCCCAGAATCAGCCCCAGCATTTT. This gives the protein CASSVAPQNQPQHF.

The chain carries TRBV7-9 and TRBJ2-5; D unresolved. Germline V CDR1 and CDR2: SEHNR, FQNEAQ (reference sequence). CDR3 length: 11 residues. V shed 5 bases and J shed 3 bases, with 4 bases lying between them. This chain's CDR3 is CASSNEETQYF. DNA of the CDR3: TGTGCCAGCAGCAACGAAGAGACCCAGTACTTC. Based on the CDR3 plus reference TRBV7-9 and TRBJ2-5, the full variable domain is DTGVSQNPRHKITKRGQNVTFRCDPISEHNRLYWYRQTLGQGPEFLTYFQNEAQLEKSRLLSDRFSAERPKGSFSTLEIQRTEQGDSAMYLCASSNEETQYFGPGTRLLVL.

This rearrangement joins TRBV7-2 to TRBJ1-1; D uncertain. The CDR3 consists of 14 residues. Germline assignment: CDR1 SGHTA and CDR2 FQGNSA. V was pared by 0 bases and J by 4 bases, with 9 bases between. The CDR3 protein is CASSLALAPTEAFF. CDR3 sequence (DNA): TGTGCCAGCAGCTTAGCTCTTGCTCCCACTGAAGCTTTCTTT.